This paragraph covers one T cell receptor (beta chain) sequence. This record comes from a study of cytomegalovirus exposure and HLA in healthy donors. The PCR was carried out with 60 Vbeta primers and 13 Jbeta primers. This table comes from immunoSEQ multiplex PCR, and its TCRdb copy is limited to in-frame clones, with some not included. This sample has about 150,000 clones; around 82% occur once, and the top ten carry under 8.5%. Trimming removed 5 bases from V and 4 bases from J, with 11 bases in between. This CDR3 is built from 14 residues. Germline-derived CDR1 and CDR2 are MNHEY and SMNVEV (reference sequence).

The sequence derives from a woman between 50 and 59 years old in good health and CMV-seropositive. The J gene is TRBJ1-4, the V gene TRBV27; D is unresolved. Material for sequencing was PBMCs. CDR3 residues: CASSEQPFNEKLFF. As DNA, the CDR3 is TGTGCCAGCAGTGAACAGCCCTTTAATGAAAAACTGTTTTTT.